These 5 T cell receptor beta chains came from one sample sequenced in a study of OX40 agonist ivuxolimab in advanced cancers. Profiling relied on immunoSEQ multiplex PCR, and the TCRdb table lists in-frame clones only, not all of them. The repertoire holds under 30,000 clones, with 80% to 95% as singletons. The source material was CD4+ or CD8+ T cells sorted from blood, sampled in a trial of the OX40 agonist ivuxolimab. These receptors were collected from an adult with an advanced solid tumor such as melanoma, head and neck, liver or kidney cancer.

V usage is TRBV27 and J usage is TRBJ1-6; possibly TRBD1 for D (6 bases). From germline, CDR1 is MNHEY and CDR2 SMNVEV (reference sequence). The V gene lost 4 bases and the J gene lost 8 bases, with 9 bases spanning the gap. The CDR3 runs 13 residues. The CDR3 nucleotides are TGTGCCAGCAGTTCATACAGGGATTCACCCCTCCACTTT. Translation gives CASSSYRDSPLHF.

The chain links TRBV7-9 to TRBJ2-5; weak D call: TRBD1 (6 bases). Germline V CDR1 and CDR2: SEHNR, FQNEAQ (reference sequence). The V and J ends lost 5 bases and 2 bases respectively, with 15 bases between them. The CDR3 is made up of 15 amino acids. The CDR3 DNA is TGTGCCAGCAGCCCTCGGACAGTTTCACAAGAGACCCAGTACTTC. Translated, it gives CASSPRTVSQETQYF.

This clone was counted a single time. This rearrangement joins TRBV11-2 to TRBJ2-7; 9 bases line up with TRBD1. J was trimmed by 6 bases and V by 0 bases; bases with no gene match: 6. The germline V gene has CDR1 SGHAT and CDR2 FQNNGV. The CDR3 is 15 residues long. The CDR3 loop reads CASSLEYRQGGEQYF. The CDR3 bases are TGTGCCAGCAGCTTAGAGTATCGACAGGGGGGCGAGCAGTACTTC.

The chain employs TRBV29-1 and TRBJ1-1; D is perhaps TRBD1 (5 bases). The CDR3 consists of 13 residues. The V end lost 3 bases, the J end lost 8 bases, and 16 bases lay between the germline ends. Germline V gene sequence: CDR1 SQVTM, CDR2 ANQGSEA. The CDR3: CSVDGTRQLEAFF. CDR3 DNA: TGCAGCGTTGACGGGACTCGTCAGCTCGAAGCTTTCTTT.

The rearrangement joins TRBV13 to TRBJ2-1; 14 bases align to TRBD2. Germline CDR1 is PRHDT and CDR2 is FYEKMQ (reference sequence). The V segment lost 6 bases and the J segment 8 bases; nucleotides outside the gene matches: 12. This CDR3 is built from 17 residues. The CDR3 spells CASSFRLAGGPRDEQFF. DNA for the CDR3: TGTGCCAGCAGTTTCCGACTAGCGGGGGGGCCACGTGATGAGCAGTTCTTC.